This record looks at one T cell receptor beta chain sequence and its context. Trimming took 1 base from V and 7 from J, leaving 18 bases between them. The CDR3 totals 15 residues. The V gene's germline CDR1 is SGHRS and CDR2 YFSETQ. This was a survey-level run. In the source study's methods: Lowest detectable productive clonotype frequency was 2.59 x 10-5. TCRdb's table, derived via immunoSEQ multiplex PCR, lists solely in-frame clones and lacks some. V and J calls and clone size are as listed in that table; D and trimming were resolved from the DNA. The sample has approximately 33,000 clones, 69% seen once. This sample was taken from a study of STAT5B mutations in CD4+ large granular lymphocyte leukemia.

The sample consisted of CD4+ T cells from blood buffy coats. The chain uses TRBV5-1 and TRBJ2-7, with a possible D match to TRBD2 (6 bases). This TCR derives from a human donor in good health. The CDR3 protein is CASSLSSGRGDEQYF. The CDR3 DNA is TGCGCCAGCAGCTTGAGTTCAGGCCGCGGGGATGAGCAGTACTTC.